The source of this T cell receptor beta chain is a study of shared clonotypes between healthy human individuals. Produced via immunoSEQ multiplex PCR; TCRdb's table is partial and in-frame only. The table has over 850,000 clones, around 78% seen once. Findings of the study overall: Generation probabilities were higher for clonotypes shared across all four sorted-subset donors than for unshared ones. The study's rarefaction showed incomplete sorted-subset sequencing despite large depth. Few donors restricted represented genetic and exposure-history diversity.

CDR1 is SGHRS, CDR2 YFSETQ, per germline. With V trimmed by 5 bases and J by 8 bases, 4 bases remained unmatched. The CDR3 covers 12 residues. Comments on this clone: The antigen remains unidentified.

This sequence joins TRBV5-1 and TRBJ2-1; 7 nucleotides agree with TRBD2. Sequenced sample: memory CD4+ T cells from PBMCs. Subset in this sample: CD45RA-negative fraction. The receptor was derived from a young man in good health. Some clones in this sample may be carry-over from other donors' samples. The DNA of the CDR3 is TGCGCCAGCAGGCGGGAGTTCGATGAGCAGTTCTTC. It specifies CASRREFDEQFF.